One sample yielded the 12 T cell receptor beta chains listed below, sequenced in a study of cytomegalovirus exposure and HLA in healthy donors. It was with 60 Vbeta and 13 Jbeta primers that the PCR ran. Clones were sequenced by immunoSEQ multiplex PCR, and TCRdb holds only the in-frame ones, with some missing. Here the sample spans under 200,000 clones, over 75% being singletons. Sequenced input: PBMCs. These TCRs come from a woman aged 25 to 39 in good health and CMV-seronegative.

The chain combines TRBV2 with TRBJ1-1, with 7 bases aligning to TRBD1. Germline V gives CDR1 SNHLY, CDR2 FYNNEI. V gave up 6 bases and J gave up 1 base; unmatched junction bases: 8. This CDR3 is 15 amino acids long. The DNA of the CDR3 is TGTGCCAGCAGCCGGCGCACAGGGGAGAACACTGAAGCTTTCTTT. Translation: CASSRRTGENTEAFF.

The V call is TRBV4-1, the J call TRBJ2-1; D ambiguous. This CDR3 has 16 amino acids. Looked up from germline, CDR1 is MGHRA and CDR2 is YSYEKL. Trimming stripped 1 base from V and 5 bases from J, with 15 bases between. The CDR3 reads CASSQARMRLNNEQFF. The CDR3 DNA reads TGCGCCAGCAGCCAAGCCCGTATGAGGCTCAACAATGAGCAGTTCTTC.

This clone has only a few counts. V and J are TRBV25-1 and TRBJ2-1; the match to TRBD2 covers 7 bases. The ends lost 0 bases at V and 0 bases at J; junction bases unmatched: 2. The CDR3 runs 16 residues. Looked up from germline, CDR1 is MGHDK and CDR2 is SYGVNS. The CDR3 sequence is CASSEYTGGSYNEQFF. The CDR3 coding sequence is TGTGCCAGCAGTGAATATACGGGGGGCTCCTACAATGAGCAGTTCTTC.

The chain couples TRBV5-1 to TRBJ2-4; 7 nucleotides agree with TRBD1. The CDR3 has 15 amino acids. After removal of 5 bases from V and 7 bases from J, the junction contained 12 bases not matched to a gene. Germline CDR1 SGHRS, CDR2 YFSETQ. The CDR3 is CASRAAGGITNIQYF. The CDR3 DNA reads TGCGCCAGCAGAGCAGCAGGGGGAATAACGAACATTCAGTACTTC.

The rearrangement links TRBV29-1 to TRBJ1-1, with D hard to call. This CDR3 spans 10 amino acids. Germline-derived CDR1 and CDR2 are SQVTM and ANQGSEA. Trimming cost V 7 bases and J 2 bases, with 5 bases left between them. DNA for the CDR3: TGCAGCGCCTTCAACACTGAAGCTTTCTTT. Protein sequence: CSAFNTEAFF.

This clone was detected only a few times. The chain recombines TRBV12-5 with TRBJ1-2; D ambiguous. The V end was cut by 6 bases, the J end by 4 bases, with 12 bases between. Germline loops: CDR1 LGHNT, CDR2 FRNRAP. The CDR3 runs to 13 residues. The CDR3 loop reads CASGTDGIYGYTF. For the CDR3, the DNA is TGTGCTAGTGGGACGGACGGGATCTATGGCTACACCTTC.

CDR3 nucleotide sequence: TGTGCCAGCAGCTTGGCTGCGGGGTTATCCCACGAGCAGTACTTC. This codes for CASSLAAGLSHEQYF. The chain has TRBV5-4 and TRBJ2-7; TRBD2 might be the D (6 bases). This CDR3 has 15 amino acids. Trimming left V 0 bases short and J 5 bases short, with 15 bases between. CDR1 is SGHNT and CDR2 is YYREEE in the germline V gene (reference sequence).

This clone was observed a handful of times. This chain links TRBV19 with TRBJ1-6; D call uncertain. The CDR3 consists of 14 residues. Germline assignment: CDR1 LNHDA and CDR2 SQIVND (reference sequence). V was cut by 6 bases and J by 5 bases, with 11 bases left in between. CDR3 in DNA: TGTGCCAGTAGCGGGCGGGCCGATAATTCACCCCTCCACTTT. Its translation is CASSGRADNSPLHF.

The V call is TRBV5-1, the J call TRBJ2-5; D not resolved. Trimming removed 2 bases at V and 1 base at J, with 6 bases between. The CDR3 covers 13 residues. Germline values: CDR1 SGHRS, CDR2 YFSETQ. The CDR3 bases are TGCGCCAGCAGCTTCCAGGTCCAAGAGACCCAGTACTTC. This translates into CASSFQVQETQYF.

The CDR3 sequence is CASSQTLPRGSGGNTIYF. The DNA for the CDR3 is TGTGCCAGCAGCCAAACCCTCCCCAGGGGAAGTGGTGGAAACACCATATATTTT. This chain connects TRBV4-2 to TRBJ1-3; maybe TRBD1 (6 bases). Germline assignment: CDR1 LGHNA and CDR2 YNFKEQ. The CDR3 runs to 18 residues. V gave up 2 bases and J gave up 3 bases, with 20 bases separating them.

DNA of the CDR3: TGTGCCAGCTCGACAGGGAGGTACAATGAGCAGTTCTTC. Protein sequence: CASSTGRYNEQFF. The chain has TRBV2 and TRBJ2-1; tentative D call: TRBD1 (7 bases). With 8 bases removed from V and 4 bases from J, the gap between germline ends came to 12 bases. In germline, CDR1 is SNHLY, CDR2 FYNNEI. The CDR3 covers 13 residues. Complete variable domain (other parts from reference TRBV2 and TRBJ2-1): EPEVTQTPSHQVTQMGQEVILRCVPISNHLYFYWYRQILGQKVEFLVSFYNNEISEKSEIFDDQFSVERPDGSNFTLKIRSTKLEDSAMYFCASSTGRYNEQFFGPGTRLTVL.

The chain carries TRBV5-1 and TRBJ2-2; 11 bases match TRBD1. The CDR3 totals 16 residues. V was clipped by 5 bases and J by 2 bases; unmatched bases: 5. Germline CDR1 reads SGHRS; CDR2 reads YFSETQ. The DNA of the CDR3 is TGCGCCAGCAGGACGGGACAGGGGGAAAACACCGGGGAGCTGTTTTTT. Its protein product is CASRTGQGENTGELFF. Together with reference TRBV5-1 and TRBJ2-2, the CDR3 gives the full variable domain: KAGVTQTPRYLIKTRGQQVTLSCSPISGHRSVSWYQQTPGQGLQFLFEYFSETQRNKGNFPGRFSGRQFSNSRSEMNVSTLELGDSALYLCASRTGQGENTGELFFGEGSRLTVL.